The next 26 T cell receptor beta chains were all read from a single sample in a study of shared clonotypes between healthy human individuals (dated by TCRdb to 2020 to 2022). The library relied on the immunoSEQ multiplex PCR assay. Entries here come from immuneACCESS through TCRdb and include only in-frame sequences with V and J called. Some clones fail to appear in such tables; in the studies checked, an unresolved V gene covers under half of the shortfall, and the cause of the remainder is unknown. Recorded for this sample are about 480,000 clones; nearly 80% of them occurred a single time. The top ten clones comprise roughly an eighth of the sample. Material: PBMCs. The receptors were sampled from a woman aged 40 to 49 in good health. Some clones in this sample may be carry-over from other donors' samples.

J is TRBJ2-1 and V is TRBV28, with a possible D match to TRBD2 (6 bases). CDR1 is MDHEN and CDR2 is SYDVKM in the germline V gene. Trimming took 7 bases from V and 7 from J, leaving 14 bases between them. The CDR3 extends over 13 amino acids. This CDR3 reads CASNLASLNEQFF. In DNA form, the CDR3 reads TGTGCCAGCAACCTAGCGAGTTTGAATGAGCAGTTCTTC.

This clone came up once. V is TRBV7-7 and J is TRBJ2-2; 10 nucleotides agree with TRBD2. V shed 5 bases, J shed 7 bases, and the junction held 4 bases outside the gene matches. This CDR3 is 14 amino acids long. The germline V gene encodes CDR1 SSHAT and CDR2 FNYEAQ (reference sequence). CDR3 region: CASSTRTSGGELFF. CDR3 DNA: TGTGCCAGCAGCACCCGGACTAGCGGCGGGGAGCTGTTTTTT.

This chain uses TRBV7-9 with TRBJ1-5; 7 bases agree with TRBD1. J gave up 4 bases and V 5 bases, and 11 bases lay outside the gene matches. The CDR3 consists of 16 residues. Germline V gene data show CDR1 as SEHNR and CDR2 as FQNEAQ (reference sequence). Here the CDR3 DNA reads TGTGCCAGCAGCCCTGGGAGGGGACAGATAAATCAGCCCCAGCATTTT. The encoded protein is CASSPGRGQINQPQHF.

The rearrangement joins TRBV7-2 to TRBJ2-6; maybe TRBD2 (5 bases). The CDR3 spans 13 residues. The germline V and J ends were trimmed by 10 bases and 4 bases, with 11 bases remaining between them. CDR1 is SGHTA, CDR2 FQGNSA, per germline. The CDR3 bases are TGTGCCACCGGGGAGCAAGGGGCCAACGTCCTGACTTTC. Its translation is CATGEQGANVLTF.

The J gene is TRBJ1-4, the V gene TRBV7-9; D not certain. This CDR3 region has 13 residues. Looked up from germline, CDR1 is SEHNR and CDR2 is FQNEAQ (reference sequence). Trimming took 1 base from V and 7 from J, leaving 7 bases between them. The CDR3 bases are TGTGCCAGCAGCTTAGTCGGGTTTGAAAAACTGTTTTTT. It codes for CASSLVGFEKLFF.

The V and J genes are TRBV7-2 and TRBJ1-5; TRBD1 matches 8 bases. V lost 1 base, J lost 9 bases, and 2 bases stayed unmatched. CDR3 length: 13 amino acids. CDR1 is SGHTA and CDR2 is FQGNSA in the germline V gene. Here the CDR3 DNA reads TGTGCCAGCAGCTTAGGGACAGGGAGGCCCCAGCATTTT. This gives the protein CASSLGTGRPQHF.

This chain uses TRBV28 with TRBJ2-3; 7 nucleotides match TRBD2. Germline V gene sequence: CDR1 MDHEN, CDR2 SYDVKM. Germline trimming cut 5 bases from V and 0 bases from J; bases unmatched to any gene: 14. CDR3 length equals 18 residues. The CDR3 is CASSLFGFGEGSTDTQYF. The CDR3 DNA sequence: TGTGCCAGCAGTCTTTTCGGGTTTGGGGAGGGGAGCACAGATACGCAGTATTTT.

This clone was seen only once. The J gene is TRBJ2-1, the V gene TRBV4-1; TRBD2 agrees at 9 bases. Trimming removed 3 bases from V and 6 bases from J; junction bases left unmatched: 0. The CDR3 length is 13 residues. Germline V gene data show CDR1 as MGHRA and CDR2 as YSYEKL. CDR3 DNA sequence: TGCGCCAGCAGCCAGCGGGAGGGCAATGAGCAGTTCTTC. Its translation is CASSQREGNEQFF.

V and J are TRBV30 and TRBJ1-6, with a possible D match to TRBD1 (6 bases). Germline CDR1 and CDR2: GTSNPN and SVGIG (reference sequence). CDR3 size: 14 residues. Trimming pared 2 bases from V and 5 bases from J, leaving 10 bases between. The CDR3 sequence: CAWSPRGNNSPLHF. The CDR3 DNA reads as TGTGCCTGGAGTCCCAGGGGCAATAATTCACCCCTCCACTTT.

Only one count was recorded for this clone. This chain joins TRBV5-1 and TRBJ1-4; no clear D gene. Germline V gene lookup returns CDR1 SGHRS and CDR2 YFSETQ. V dropped 0 bases and J dropped 0 bases, with 6 bases sitting between them. The CDR3 runs 15 residues. The CDR3 DNA follows: TGCGCCAGCAGCTTGGAGGATCCAACTAATGAAAAACTGTTTTTT. Protein: CASSLEDPTNEKLFF.

This clone has only one observation. The chain employs TRBV7-6 and TRBJ2-7, with D unclear. The V and J ends lost 5 bases and 2 bases respectively, with 13 bases between them. The CDR3 is made up of 14 amino acids. The V gene's germline CDR1 is SGHVS and CDR2 FNYEAQ. In DNA form, the CDR3 reads TGTGCCAGCAGCCCCCAAACAGTAGCCTACGAGCAGTACTTC. It encodes CASSPQTVAYEQYF.

The rearrangement links TRBV7-9 to TRBJ1-4; D remains ambiguous. Per germline, CDR1 SEHNR and CDR2 FQNEAQ (reference sequence). V was trimmed by 1 base and J by 7 bases, leaving 19 bases between them. The CDR3 runs 17 residues. CDR3 sequence reads: CASSLGVIANSIEKLFF. In nucleotides, the CDR3 is TGTGCCAGCAGCTTAGGGGTGATAGCTAACAGCATTGAAAAACTGTTTTTT. Together with reference TRBV7-9 and TRBJ1-4, the CDR3 gives the full variable domain: DTGVSQNPRHKITKRGQNVTFRCDPISEHNRLYWYRQTLGQGPEFLTYFQNEAQLEKSRLLSDRFSAERPKGSFSTLEIQRTEQGDSAMYLCASSLGVIANSIEKLFFGSGTQLSVL.

The chain is built from TRBV4-1 and TRBJ2-2; 10 bases are a match to TRBD2. The germline V gene has CDR1 MGHRA and CDR2 YSYEKL. Trimming removed 6 bases from V and 1 base from J; junction bases left unmatched: 5. This CDR3 has 16 residues. This CDR3 reads CASRGIAGGNTGELFF. CDR3 in DNA: TGCGCCAGCAGGGGAATAGCGGGAGGGAACACCGGGGAGCTGTTTTTT.

This sequence joins TRBV27 and TRBJ2-1, with 7 bases matching TRBD1. CDR1 and CDR2 from the germline V gene are MNHEY and SMNVEV (reference sequence). The V and J ends lost 6 bases and 8 bases, in that order; junction bases with no gene match: 7. CDR3 length: 13 residues. The CDR3 reads CASSDRGPHEQFF. The CDR3 DNA reads as TGTGCCAGCAGCGATAGGGGGCCTCATGAGCAGTTCTTC.

This chain connects TRBV2 to TRBJ1-5, with D unresolved. Trimming stripped 6 bases from V and 0 bases from J, with 15 bases between. CDR3 length: 16 amino acids. The germline gives CDR1 SNHLY, CDR2 FYNNEI. Here the CDR3 DNA reads TGTGCCAGCAGCCCAATCGACGGCTATAGCAATCAGCCCCAGCATTTT. This codes for CASSPIDGYSNQPQHF.

The count of this clone is one. The chain uses TRBV15 and TRBJ2-2; unclear D gene. The V gene's germline CDR1 is LNHNV and CDR2 YYDKDF (reference sequence). The CDR3 has 16 amino acids. V was shortened by 6 bases and J by 6 bases, with 20 bases between the two germline ends. In DNA form, the CDR3 reads TGTGCCACCAGTCCCCCCCCGGCCCCTCGAGCCGGGGAGCTGTTTTTT. The encoded protein is CATSPPPAPRAGELFF.

The chain is built from TRBV4-2 and TRBJ1-5, with D possibly matching TRBD1 (5 bases). V was cut by 0 bases and J by 2 bases, with 14 bases left in between. Germline lookup yields CDR1 LGHNA and CDR2 YNFKEQ. The CDR3 totals 17 residues. Here the CDR3 DNA reads TGTGCCAGCAGCCAAGATGGGACCATAGGTCGCAATCAGCCCCAGCATTTT. This gives the protein CASSQDGTIGRNQPQHF.

The genes are TRBV9 and TRBJ2-2; D assignment may be TRBD1 or TRBD2 (5 bases each). Between the trimmed V and J ends, which lost 4 bases and 0 bases, there was a span of 13 bases. Germline V gene lookup returns CDR1 SGDLS and CDR2 YYNGEE. CDR3 length: 16 residues. The CDR3 nucleotides are TGTGCCAGCAGCCGAACCGGGACGGCGAACACCGGGGAGCTGTTTTTT. Encoded protein: CASSRTGTANTGELFF.

The V and J genes are TRBV2 and TRBJ2-5; perhaps TRBD2 as D (5 bases). Germline CDR1 SNHLY, CDR2 FYNNEI. The CDR3 runs to 14 residues. Trimming removed 5 bases at V and 3 bases at J, with 13 bases between. The CDR3, as DNA: TGTGCCAGCAGTCAACTAGTGGGCAAAGAGACCCAGTACTTC. Translating it yields CASSQLVGKETQYF.

J is TRBJ2-1 and V is TRBV21-1; the table gives TRBD1 as D, unverified against the DNA. TRBV21-1 is given as a pseudogene. This CDR3 is built from 14 residues. The CDR3 nucleotides read TGTGCCAGCAGCGAGGGACAGACTTACAATGAGCAGTTCTTC. Its protein is CASSEGQTYNEQFF.

This clone was counted only a few times. The chain joins TRBV4-2 to TRBJ1-3, with 8 bases identical to TRBD1. The CDR3 sequence is 16 residues long. CDR1 is LGHNA, CDR2 YNFKEQ, per germline. Trimming took 6 bases from V and 0 from J; bases not matched to a gene: 7. DNA of the CDR3: TGTGCCAGCAGTTTGGCAGGGGGCTACTCTGGAAACACCATATATTTT. It encodes CASSLAGGYSGNTIYF.

The V call is TRBV7-9, the J call TRBJ2-1; 14 bases are a match to TRBD2. The CDR3 has 19 residues. Germline V gene data show CDR1 as SEHNR and CDR2 as FQNEAQ (reference sequence). With 5 bases clipped from V and 7 bases from J, the junction kept 16 bases outside the gene matches. In DNA, the CDR3 is TGTGCCAGCAGCCACAAGGGACTAGCGGGAGTGGGGTGGAGGAATGAGCAGTTCTTC. Translation gives CASSHKGLAGVGWRNEQFF. The whole variable domain, remainder taken from reference TRBV7-9 and TRBJ2-1, is DTGVSQNPRHKITKRGQNVTFRCDPISEHNRLYWYRQTLGQGPEFLTYFQNEAQLEKSRLLSDRFSAERPKGSFSTLEIQRTEQGDSAMYLCASSHKGLAGVGWRNEQFFGPGTRLTVL.

The V and J genes are TRBV21-1 and TRBJ2-7; TRBD2, as called in the table, went unchecked against the DNA. TRBV21-1 represents a pseudogene. The CDR3 length is 14 residues. The CDR3: CAVLLGTCSYEQYF. In nucleotides, the CDR3 is TGTGCCGTTCTGCTGGGGACTTGCTCCTACGAGCAGTACTTC.

The chain links TRBV7-5 to TRBJ2-6; the table's D call, TRBD1, has no DNA check behind it. TRBV7-5 is deemed a pseudogene. This CDR3 contains 20 residues. This CDR3 reads CARSPQKIGQGSSGANVLTF. CDR3 in DNA: TGTGCCAGAAGCCCACAAAAGATAGGACAGGGAAGCTCTGGGGCCAACGTCCTGACTTTC.

The chain links TRBV18 to TRBJ1-5, with 8 bases that match TRBD1. Looked up from germline, CDR1 is KGHSH and CDR2 is LQKENI. The CDR3 consists of 14 residues. The trim removed 3 bases at V and 6 bases at J, leaving 4 bases unmatched. In nucleotides, the CDR3 is TGTGCCAGCTCACCCAGGGGGCGCGGTCAGCCCCAGCATTTT. This encodes CASSPRGRGQPQHF.

This clone was seen just once. The chain uses TRBV28 and TRBJ2-3; D gene unclear. CDR3 length: 15 residues. Germline values: CDR1 MDHEN, CDR2 SYDVKM. Trimming left V 3 bases short and J 2 bases short, with 12 bases between. Written as DNA, the CDR3 is TGTGCCAGCAGTTTTCAAGGTGGGAACACAGATACGCAGTATTTT. This codes for CASSFQGGNTDTQYF.